This T cell receptor (beta chain) emerged from a study of blood T cells in healthy people across ages. Healthy Caucasian individuals from Russia aged about 6 to 100 served as donors. A second PCR, run for roughly 7 to 12 cycles, used a sample-barcoded 5' primer plus a J-beta primer mix. MiXCR, applied by TCRdb to the 5' RACE reads, yields one record per CDR3 protein. The sample yields 700,000 or so distinct CDR3 sequences, over 20% seen once. The study, taken as a whole, reports: Older age coincided with a roughly linear decline in TCR beta diversity per million T cells. The lack of PBMC sorting stopped any conclusive naive versus antigen-experienced comparison.

A few counts support this clonotype. Antigen: not known. Trimming took 5 bases from V and 1 from J; bases not matched to a gene: 3. The CDR3 consists of 13 residues. CDR1 and CDR2 (germline): SQVTM, ANQGSEA. The rearrangement links TRBV29-1 to TRBJ2-5, with 8 bases lining up with TRBD2. Sequenced input: blood. This receptor was taken from a man aged 70-80 years in good health. CDR3 in DNA: TGCAGCGTTCTGCGGGAGGTCCAAGAGACCCAGTACTTC. This encodes CSVLREVQETQYF.